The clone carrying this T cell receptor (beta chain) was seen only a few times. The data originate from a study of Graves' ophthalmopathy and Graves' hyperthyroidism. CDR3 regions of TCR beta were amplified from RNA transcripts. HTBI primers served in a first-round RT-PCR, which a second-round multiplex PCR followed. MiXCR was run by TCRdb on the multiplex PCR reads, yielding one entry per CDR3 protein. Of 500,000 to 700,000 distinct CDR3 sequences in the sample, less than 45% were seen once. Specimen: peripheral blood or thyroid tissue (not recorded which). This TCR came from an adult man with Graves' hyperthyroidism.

This CDR3 reads CSARSVGDEQYF. The CDR3 coding sequence is TGCAGTGCTAGGTCCGTGGGGGACGAGCAGTACTTC. V is TRBV20-1 and J is TRBJ2-7; possibly TRBD1 or TRBD2 for D (5 bases each). Per germline, CDR1 DFQATT and CDR2 SNEGSKA (reference sequence). V lost 3 bases and J lost 5, with 11 bases in between. The CDR3 has 12 residues.